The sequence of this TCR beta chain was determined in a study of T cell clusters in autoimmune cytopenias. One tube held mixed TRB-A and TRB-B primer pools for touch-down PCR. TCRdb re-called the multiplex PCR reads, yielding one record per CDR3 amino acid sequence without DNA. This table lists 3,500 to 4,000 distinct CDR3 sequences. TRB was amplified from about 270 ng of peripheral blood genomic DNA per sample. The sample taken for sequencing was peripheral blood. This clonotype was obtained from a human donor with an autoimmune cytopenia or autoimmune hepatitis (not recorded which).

CDR3 residues: CASSTVGSYEQYF. V and J are TRBV6-5 and TRBJ2-7. The CDR3 sequence is 13 residues long. Germline CDR1 MNHEY, CDR2 SVGAGI.